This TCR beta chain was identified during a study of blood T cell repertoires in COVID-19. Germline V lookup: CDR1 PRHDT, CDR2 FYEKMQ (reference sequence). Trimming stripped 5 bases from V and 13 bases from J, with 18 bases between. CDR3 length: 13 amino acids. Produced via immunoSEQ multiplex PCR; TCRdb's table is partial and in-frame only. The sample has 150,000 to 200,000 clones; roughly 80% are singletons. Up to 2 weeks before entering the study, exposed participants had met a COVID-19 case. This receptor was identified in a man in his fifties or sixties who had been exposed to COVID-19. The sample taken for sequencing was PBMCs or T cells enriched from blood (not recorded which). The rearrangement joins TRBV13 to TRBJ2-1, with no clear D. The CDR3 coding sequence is TGTGCCAGCAGCCCCCAGAGGAAATCCGGTCAGTTCTTC. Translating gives CASSPQRKSGQFF.